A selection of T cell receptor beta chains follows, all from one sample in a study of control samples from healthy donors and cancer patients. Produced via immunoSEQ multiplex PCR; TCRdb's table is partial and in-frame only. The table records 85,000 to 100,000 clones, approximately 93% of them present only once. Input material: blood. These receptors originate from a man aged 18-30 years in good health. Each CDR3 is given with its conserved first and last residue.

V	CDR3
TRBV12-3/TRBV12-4	CASSLGYEQYF
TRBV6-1	CASSEARGIATEAFF
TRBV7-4	CASSDRRDREVNEQFF
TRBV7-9	CASSPRAQVEKLFF
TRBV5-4	CASSLVLTSGRENEQFF
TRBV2	CASSVGRLSGANVLTF
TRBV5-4	CASSTLDRGRGYTF
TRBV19	CASSIGTSRTEAFF
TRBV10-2	CASSAGGHPHNEQFF
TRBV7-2	CASSLQGQGHTIYF
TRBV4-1	CASSQRNPDAFTDTQYF
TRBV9	CASSEQTVDTQYF
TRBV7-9	CASGTGSIYEQYF
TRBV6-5	CASSFTRGYEQYF
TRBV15	CATSRVRQRNQPQHF
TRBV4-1	CASSQDRTEFYGYTF
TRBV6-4	CASSAYAGTYEQYF
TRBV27	CASRLTDGHTEAFF
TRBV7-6	CASSPTGPDSNQPQHF
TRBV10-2	CASSSERGTLTEQFF
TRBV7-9	CASSPSGVSSLF